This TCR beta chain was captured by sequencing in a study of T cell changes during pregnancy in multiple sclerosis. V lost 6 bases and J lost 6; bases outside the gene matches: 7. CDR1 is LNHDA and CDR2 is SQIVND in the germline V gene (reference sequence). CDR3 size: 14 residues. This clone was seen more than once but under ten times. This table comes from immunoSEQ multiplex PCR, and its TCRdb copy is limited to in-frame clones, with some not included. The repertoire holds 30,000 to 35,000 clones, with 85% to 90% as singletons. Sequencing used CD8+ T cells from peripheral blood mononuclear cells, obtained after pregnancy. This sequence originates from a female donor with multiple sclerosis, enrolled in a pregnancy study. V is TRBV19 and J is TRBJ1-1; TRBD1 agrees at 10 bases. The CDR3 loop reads CASRTGGFLAEAFF. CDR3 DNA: TGTGCCAGTAGGACAGGGGGCTTTCTAGCTGAAGCTTTCTTT.